This record concerns one T cell receptor beta chain sequence. The antigen is undetermined. The identical CDR3 is also encoded by other nucleotide sequences in the sample. This sample is part of a study of shared clonotypes between healthy human individuals. Naive CD4+ cells were CD45RA-selected; the remaining cells were memory. Clones were read by immunoSEQ multiplex PCR, and TCRdb kept only the in-frame ones, dropping some. The sample has more than 2 million clones, approximately 96% seen once. Looked up from germline, CDR1 is SEHNR and CDR2 is FQNEAQ (reference sequence). V lost 6 bases to trimming and J lost 1 base, with 9 bases between them. This CDR3 has 13 residues. Findings and caveats of the study: The rarefaction results pointed to incomplete sorted-subset sequencing despite large depth. A few donors shared approximately 5% of their naive CD4 clonotypes. As a rule, naive subsets had a larger estimated richness than memory subsets.

The source is a man between 18 and 29 years old in good health. The specimen sequenced was naive CD4+ T cells sorted from blood. Subset described: CD45RA+ positively selected. This chain joins TRBV7-9 and TRBJ1-1; TRBD1 might be the D (5 bases). The CDR3 sequence is CASSRDSNTEAFF. The CDR3 nucleotides are TGTGCCAGCAGTAGGGACTCGAACACTGAAGCTTTCTTT.